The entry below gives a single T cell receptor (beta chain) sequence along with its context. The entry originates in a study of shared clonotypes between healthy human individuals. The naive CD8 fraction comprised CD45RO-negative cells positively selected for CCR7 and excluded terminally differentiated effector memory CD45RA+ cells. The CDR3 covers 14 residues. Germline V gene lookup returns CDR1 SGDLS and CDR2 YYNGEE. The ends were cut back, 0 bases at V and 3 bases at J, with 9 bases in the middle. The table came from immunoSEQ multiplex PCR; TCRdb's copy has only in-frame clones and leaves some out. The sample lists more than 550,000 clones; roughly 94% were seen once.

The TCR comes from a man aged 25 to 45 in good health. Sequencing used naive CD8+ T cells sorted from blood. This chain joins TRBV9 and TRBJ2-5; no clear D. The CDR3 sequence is CASSVGSREETQYF. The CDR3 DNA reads TGTGCCAGCAGCGTAGGATCCAGAGAAGAGACCCAGTACTTC.